The 9 T cell receptor beta chains presented below share a single source sample, sequenced in a study of cytomegalovirus exposure and HLA in healthy donors. The study ran its PCR with 60 Vbeta and 13 Jbeta primers. TCRdb keeps only in-frame clones here, not all; method: immunoSEQ multiplex PCR. The sample has about 130,000 clones, roughly 79% seen once. Sequences were obtained from PBMCs. The receptors here all came from a boy between 2 and 15 years old in good health and CMV-seronegative.

This chain joins TRBV19 and TRBJ2-1; TRBD2 matches 14 bases. The CDR3 has 15 amino acids. The germline CDR1 and CDR2 sequences are LNHDA and SQIVND (reference sequence). The V segment lost 5 bases and the J segment 8 bases; nucleotides outside the gene matches: 5. Here the CDR3 DNA reads TGTGCCAGTAGTCTCGGGACTAGCGGGAGATATGAGCAGTTCTTC. Amino acid sequence: CASSLGTSGRYEQFF. Together with reference TRBV19 and TRBJ2-1, the CDR3 gives the full variable domain: DGGITQSPKYLFRKEGQNVTLSCEQNLNHDAMYWYRQDPGQGLRLIYYSQIVNDFQKGDIAEGYSVSREKKESFPLTVTSAQKNPTAFYLCASSLGTSGRYEQFFGPGTRLTVL.

The V and J genes are TRBV7-9 and TRBJ1-5; weak D call: TRBD1 (5 bases). The CDR3 is 15 amino acids. CDR1 SEHNR and CDR2 FQNEAQ come from the germline V gene (reference sequence). The ends were cut back, 5 bases at V and 6 bases at J, with 17 bases in the middle. CDR3 amino acids: CASSAQDGYFQPQHF. CDR3 DNA sequence: TGTGCCAGCAGCGCACAGGATGGGTACTTTCAGCCCCAGCATTTT.

V usage is TRBV7-3 and J usage is TRBJ2-2, with D possibly being TRBD2 (5 bases). CDR1 and CDR2 (germline): SGHTA, FQGTGA. This CDR3 contains 14 residues. The V end lost 2 bases, the J end lost 8 bases, and 12 bases lay between the germline ends. The CDR3 protein is CASSLHPGSGELFF. The CDR3 nucleotides read TGTGCCAGCAGCTTACATCCGGGATCAGGGGAGCTGTTTTTT. Based on the CDR3 plus reference TRBV7-3 and TRBJ2-2, the full variable domain is GAGVSQTPSNKVTEKGKYVELRCDPISGHTALYWYRQSLGQGPEFLIYFQGTGAADDSGLPNDRFFAVRPEGSVSTLKIQRTERGDSAVYLCASSLHPGSGELFFGEGSRLTVL.

The V gene is TRBV27, the J gene TRBJ1-2; D is perhaps TRBD1 (6 bases). This CDR3 region has 12 residues. Germline V CDR1 and CDR2: MNHEY, SMNVEV (reference sequence). V gave up 5 bases and J gave up 4 bases, with 8 bases separating them. The CDR3 sequence is CASSQQGYGYTF. As DNA, the CDR3 is TGTGCCAGCAGTCAACAGGGCTATGGCTACACCTTC.

This clone was found a few times. The CDR3 DNA sequence: TGTGCCTGGAGTGTTCTTCAGGGTACAGATACGCAGTATTTT. The encoded protein is CAWSVLQGTDTQYF. This chain joins TRBV30 and TRBJ2-3, with D maybe TRBD1 (5 bases). V gave up 0 bases and J gave up 3 bases, with 10 bases separating them. Germline values: CDR1 GTSNPN, CDR2 SVGIG (reference sequence). The CDR3 spans 14 residues.

This rearrangement joins TRBV6-6 to TRBJ2-3; TRBD2 matches 7 bases. Per the germline V gene, CDR1 is MNHNY and CDR2 is SVGAGI (reference sequence). The CDR3 is 16 amino acids. V shed 3 bases and J 8 bases; nucleotides not matched to a gene: 14. In DNA, the CDR3 is TGTGCCAGCAGTTATGGGGCGGGAGCCCCCTCAGCTACGCAGTATTTT. This gives the protein CASSYGAGAPSATQYF.

Only a few counts were recorded for this clone. This rearrangement joins TRBV19 to TRBJ1-1; 7 nucleotides agree with TRBD1. The trim removed 4 bases at V and 4 bases at J, leaving 9 bases unmatched. This CDR3 has 15 amino acids. Germline values: CDR1 LNHDA, CDR2 SQIVND (reference sequence). The DNA of the CDR3 is TGTGCCAGTAGTAATCGACAGGGAAGAATCACTGAAGCTTTCTTT. This encodes CASSNRQGRITEAFF.

The chain combines TRBV4-1 with TRBJ1-1, with D possibly being TRBD1 (5 bases). This CDR3 has 12 residues. The V end was cut by 8 bases, the J end by 8 bases, with 15 bases between. CDR1 is MGHRA and CDR2 is YSYEKL in the germline V gene. The CDR3 region has the DNA TGCGCCAGCTCCAGGGAAGCGACGGAAGCTTTCTTT. This codes for CASSREATEAFF.

There are a few counts of this clone. This chain uses TRBV7-8 with TRBJ1-2, with TRBD1 matching 11 bases. Germline assignment: CDR1 SGHVS and CDR2 FQNEAQ. Trimming at V came to 5 bases and at J to 8 bases, leaving 7 bases not matched to a gene. The CDR3 consists of 14 residues. The chain's CDR3 is CASSLGTGGRGYTF. DNA of the CDR3: TGTGCCAGCAGCCTCGGGACAGGGGGTCGCGGCTACACCTTC.